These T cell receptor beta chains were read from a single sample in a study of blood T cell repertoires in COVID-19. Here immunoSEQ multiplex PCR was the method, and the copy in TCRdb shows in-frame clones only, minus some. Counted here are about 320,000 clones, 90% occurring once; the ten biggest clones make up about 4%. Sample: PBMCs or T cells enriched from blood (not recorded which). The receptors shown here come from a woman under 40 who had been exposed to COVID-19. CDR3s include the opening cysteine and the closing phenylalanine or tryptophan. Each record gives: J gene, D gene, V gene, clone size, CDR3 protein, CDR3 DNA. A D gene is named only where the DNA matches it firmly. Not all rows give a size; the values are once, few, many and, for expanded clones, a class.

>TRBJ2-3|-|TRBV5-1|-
CASSLEGRPGSHTQYF
TGCGCCAGCAGCTTGGAGGGGCGGCCAGGTTCACATACGCAGTATTTT
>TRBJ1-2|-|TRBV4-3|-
CASSPSYTVGYTF
TGCGCCAGCAGCCCCTCATATACTGTCGGCTACACCTTC
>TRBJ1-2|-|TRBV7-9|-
CASSHEFRGRDYGYTF
TGTGCCAGCAGTCACGAGTTTAGGGGCAGGGACTATGGCTACACCTTC
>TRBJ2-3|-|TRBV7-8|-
CASTTGSGAGDTQYF
TGTGCCAGCACCACAGGGAGCGGGGCGGGAGATACGCAGTATTTT
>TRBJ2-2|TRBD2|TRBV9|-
CASSVEGRDTGELFF
TGTGCCAGCAGCGTAGAGGGGAGGGACACCGGGGAGCTGTTTTTT
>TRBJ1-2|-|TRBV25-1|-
CASSGAGYTF
TGTGCCAGTTCAGGGGCCGGCTACACCTTC
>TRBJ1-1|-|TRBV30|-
CAWTWFGRTEAFF
TGTGCCTGGACGTGGTTCGGGAGGACTGAAGCTTTCTTT
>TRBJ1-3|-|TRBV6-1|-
CASSEAAGNTIYF
TGTGCCAGCAGTGAAGCTGCGGGAAACACCATATATTTT
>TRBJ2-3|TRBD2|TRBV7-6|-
CASSGPGLAGGRTDTQYF
TGTGCCAGCAGCGGACCGGGACTAGCGGGGGGAAGGACAGATACGCAGTATTTT
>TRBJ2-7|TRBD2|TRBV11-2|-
CASSLEGTSGHYEQYF
TGTGCCAGCAGCTTAGAAGGGACTAGCGGACACTACGAGCAGTACTTC
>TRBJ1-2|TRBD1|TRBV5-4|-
CASSRSPLPGTGDGYTF
TGTGCCAGCAGCCGGAGTCCGCTCCCCGGGACAGGGGATGGCTACACCTTC
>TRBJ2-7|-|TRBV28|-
CARGGVTYEQYF
TGTGCCAGGGGCGGGGTTACCTACGAGCAGTACTTC
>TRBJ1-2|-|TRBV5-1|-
CASSLSQGANYGYTF
TGCGCCAGCAGCTTATCACAGGGCGCCAACTATGGCTACACCTTC
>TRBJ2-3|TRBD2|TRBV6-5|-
CAHGGFTDTQYF
TGTGCCCACGGGGGGTTCACAGATACGCAGTATTTT
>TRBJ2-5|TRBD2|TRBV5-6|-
CASSLTGLAAKETQYF
TGTGCCAGCAGCTTGACGGGACTAGCGGCGAAAGAGACCCAGTACTTC
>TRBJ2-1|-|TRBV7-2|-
CASSLRMSYNEQFF
TGTGCCAGCAGCTTGAGGATGTCCTACAATGAGCAGTTCTTC
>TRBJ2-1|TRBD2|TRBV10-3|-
CAIKGPLAGADEQFF
TGTGCCATCAAAGGCCCCCTAGCGGGGGCCGATGAGCAGTTCTTC
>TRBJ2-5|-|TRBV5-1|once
CASSGAALETQYF
TGCGCCAGCAGTGGAGCGGCGCTGGAGACCCAGTACTTC
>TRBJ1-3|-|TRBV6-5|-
CASSRGGNTIYF
TGTGCCAGCAGTCGAGGTGGAAACACCATATATTTT
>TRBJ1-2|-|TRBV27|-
CASSFGGARGYTF
TGTGCCAGCAGTTTTGGGGGGGCGCGTGGCTACACCTTC
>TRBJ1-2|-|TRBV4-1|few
CASSQDVASDYGYTF
TGCGCCAGCAGCCAAGATGTGGCTTCCGACTATGGCTACACCTTC
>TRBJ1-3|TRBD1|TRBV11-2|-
CASSPGTGGSGNTIYF
TGTGCCAGCAGCCCGGGGACAGGGGGATCCGGAAACACCATATATTTT
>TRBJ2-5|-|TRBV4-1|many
CASSRIPRNQETQYF
TGCGCCAGCAGCCGGATCCCTAGAAACCAAGAGACCCAGTACTTC
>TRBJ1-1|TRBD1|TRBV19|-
CASILRQGTHTEAFF
TGTGCCAGTATCCTCCGACAGGGTACTCACACTGAAGCTTTCTTT
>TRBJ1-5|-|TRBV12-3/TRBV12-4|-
CASSLYNQPQHF
TGTGCCAGCAGTCTATACAATCAGCCCCAGCATTTT
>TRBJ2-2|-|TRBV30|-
CAWSRNTNTGELFF
TGTGCCTGGAGCAGGAACACGAACACCGGGGAGCTGTTTTTT
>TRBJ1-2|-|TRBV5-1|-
CASSFSQGGYTF
TGCGCCAGCAGCTTTTCGCAGGGCGGCTACACCTTC
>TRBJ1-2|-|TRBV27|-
CASSRTVDRGYTF
TGTGCCAGCAGTCGGACAGTCGACAGGGGCTACACCTTC
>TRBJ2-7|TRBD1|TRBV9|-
CASSVAGTGTYEQYF
TGTGCCAGCAGCGTAGCTGGGACAGGGACCTACGAGCAGTACTTC
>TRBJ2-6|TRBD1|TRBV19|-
CASSKGVRQGAAGANVLTF
TGTGCCAGTAGTAAAGGGGTACGACAGGGGGCGGCTGGGGCCAACGTCCTGACTTTC
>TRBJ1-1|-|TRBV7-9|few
CASSDTGNKNTEAFF
TGTGCCAGCAGCGACACAGGGAACAAGAACACTGAAGCTTTCTTT
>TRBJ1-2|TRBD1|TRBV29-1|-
CSVRQGIGYGYTF
TGCAGCGTCCGACAGGGGATCGGCTATGGCTACACCTTC
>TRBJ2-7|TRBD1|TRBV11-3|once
CASSQMGTGYEQYF
TGTGCCAGCAGCCAGATGGGGACAGGCTACGAGCAGTACTTC
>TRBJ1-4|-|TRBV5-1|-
CASSSSGDEKLFF
TGCGCCAGCAGTTCCTCAGGGGACGAAAAACTGTTTTTT
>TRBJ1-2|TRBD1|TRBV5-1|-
CASSLYQGAVGHGYTF
TGCGCCAGCAGCTTGTATCAGGGGGCAGTGGGGCATGGCTACACCTTC
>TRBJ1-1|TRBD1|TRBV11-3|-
CASSFQGDTEAFF
TGTGCCAGCAGCTTCCAGGGGGACACTGAAGCTTTCTTT
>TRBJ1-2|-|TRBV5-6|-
CASSPWETINYGYTF
TGTGCCAGCAGCCCCTGGGAGACCATTAACTATGGCTACACCTTC
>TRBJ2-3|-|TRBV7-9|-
CASSSRTDTQYF
TGTGCCAGCAGCTCTCGCACAGATACGCAGTATTTT
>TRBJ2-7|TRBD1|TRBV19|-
CASSPGQGPSYEQYF
TGTGCCAGTAGTCCGGGACAGGGGCCTTCCTACGAGCAGTACTTC
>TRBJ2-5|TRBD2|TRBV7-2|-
CASSYMWGGTETQYF
TGTGCCAGCAGCTACATGTGGGGGGGGACGGAGACCCAGTACTTC
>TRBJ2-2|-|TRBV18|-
CASSRIEGWRPNTGELFF
TGTGCCAGCTCCCGAATTGAGGGTTGGAGGCCGAACACCGGGGAGCTGTTTTTT
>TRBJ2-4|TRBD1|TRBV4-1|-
CASSPTTGAGAKNIQYF
TGCGCCAGCAGCCCGACGACAGGGGCAGGGGCCAAAAACATTCAGTACTTC
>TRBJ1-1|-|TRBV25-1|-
CASSAGGGHRSEAFF
TGTGCCAGCAGTGCCGGGGGGGGCCACAGGTCTGAAGCTTTCTTT
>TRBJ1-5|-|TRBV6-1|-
CASSESRDQPQHF
TGTGCCAGCAGTGAAAGTCGAGATCAGCCCCAGCATTTT
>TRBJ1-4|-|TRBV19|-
CASQQGGSNEKLFF
TGTGCCAGCCAACAGGGTGGGTCTAATGAAAAACTGTTTTTT
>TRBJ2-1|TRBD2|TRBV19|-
CASSTKGLAGGPEQFF
TGTGCCAGTAGTACAAAGGGACTAGCGGGGGGGCCTGAGCAGTTCTTC
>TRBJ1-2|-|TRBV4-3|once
CASSQVGRGGYTF
TGCGCCAGCAGCCAGGTGGGGAGGGGTGGCTACACCTTC
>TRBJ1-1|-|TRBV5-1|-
CASSLQENTEAFF
TGCGCCAGCAGTTTGCAGGAGAACACTGAAGCTTTCTTT
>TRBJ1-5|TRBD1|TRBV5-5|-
CASSLQTGSQHF
TGTGCCAGCAGCCTTCAGACAGGGTCCCAGCATTTT
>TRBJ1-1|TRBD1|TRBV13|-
CASSYRTGLNTEAFF
TGTGCCAGCAGCTATCGGACAGGGCTGAACACTGAAGCTTTCTTT
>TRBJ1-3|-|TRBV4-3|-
CASSQADSGVSGNTIYF
TGCGCCAGCAGCCAAGCAGATTCCGGGGTTAGTGGAAACACCATATATTTT
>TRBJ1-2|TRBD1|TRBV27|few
CASSWDRAYGYTF
TGTGCCAGCAGTTGGGACAGGGCCTATGGCTACACCTTC
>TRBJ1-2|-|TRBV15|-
CATSPAPTDILYGYTF
TGTGCCACCAGCCCCGCCCCGACAGATATTCTCTATGGCTACACCTTC
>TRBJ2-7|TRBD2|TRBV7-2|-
CASSLGTSLTYEQYF
TGTGCCAGCAGCTTAGGGACTAGTCTGACCTACGAGCAGTACTTC
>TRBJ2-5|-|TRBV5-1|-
CASSSTVFGGETQYF
TGCGCCAGCAGCTCGACAGTGTTTGGAGGGGAGACCCAGTACTTC
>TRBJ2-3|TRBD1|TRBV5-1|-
CASRTRTGGNTDTQYF
TGCGCCAGCAGGACACGAACAGGGGGTAACACAGATACGCAGTATTTT
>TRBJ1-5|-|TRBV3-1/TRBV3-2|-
CATGDGVTSNQPQHF
TGTGCCACTGGAGACGGGGTGACCAGCAATCAGCCCCAGCATTTT
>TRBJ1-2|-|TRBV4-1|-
CASSLSEGEGLYGYTF
TGCGCCAGCAGTCTTAGTGAGGGGGAAGGACTCTATGGCTACACCTTC
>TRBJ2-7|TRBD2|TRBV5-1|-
CASSLAGGTSGPYEQYF
TGCGCCAGCAGCTTGGCCGGAGGGACTAGCGGTCCCTACGAGCAGTACTTC
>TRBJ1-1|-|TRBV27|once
CASSFPGDTEAFF
TGTGCCAGCAGTTTCCCAGGGGACACTGAAGCTTTCTTT